The TCR beta chain under discussion was sequenced for a study of T cell responses to AZD1222 COVID-19 vaccine. Findings and caveats of the study: Unmutated variant regions are reportedly the target of nearly half of TCRs that are spike-specific. Two doses of AZD1222 preceded a rise in Spike-specific TCR breadth and depth.

The data were produced by immunoSEQ multiplex PCR, yet TCRdb's version contains in-frame clones alone and is incomplete. The sample contains around 83,000 clones, approximately 90% of which appear only once. V shed 3 bases and J shed 10 bases, with 16 bases lying between them. Germline loops: CDR1 SGHAT, CDR2 FQDESV (reference sequence). The CDR3 is made up of 14 amino acids. Details on this clone: Antigen: not known.

The sequences come from peripheral blood, collected 28 days after the second AZD1222 dose. This chain uses TRBV11-1 with TRBJ1-3; D is possibly TRBD1 (6 bases). The sequence came from an adult who received the AZD1222 COVID-19 vaccine. The DNA of the CDR3 is TGTGCCAGCAGCTTTTCGGGACATGGAGGAACCATATATTTT. This codes for CASSFSGHGGTIYF.